This passage covers 21 T cell receptor beta chains from one sample sequenced in a study of shared clonotypes between healthy human individuals. The method was immunoSEQ multiplex PCR; TCRdb's version includes in-frame clones alone and lacks a portion of them. The profile shows about 2.5 million clones, around 90% of them singletons. Sequenced input: naive CD4+ T cells from PBMCs. Described subset: CD45RA+ positively selected. Every receptor here comes from a man in his late teens or twenties in good health. Some clones in this sample may be carry-over from other donors' samples.

The gene calls are TRBV25-1 and TRBJ2-1; TRBD2 matches 11 bases. With 1 base clipped from V and 0 bases from J, the junction kept 2 bases outside the gene matches. The CDR3 runs to 17 residues. CDR1 is MGHDK and CDR2 is SYGVNS in the germline V gene. DNA for the CDR3: TGTGCCAGCAGTGAATCTAGCGGGAGGTACTCCTACAATGAGCAGTTCTTC. Encoded protein: CASSESSGRYSYNEQFF.

Note on this clone: Other DNA sequences of this sample code for an identical CDR3. The chain recombines TRBV2 with TRBJ2-3, with 14 positions matching TRBD2. There are 14 residues in the CDR3. CDR1 and CDR2 (germline): SNHLY, FYNNEI. The V segment lost 7 bases and the J segment 4 bases; nucleotides outside the gene matches: 1. CDR3 amino acids: CASTGLAGADTQYF. CDR3 nucleotides: TGTGCCAGCACGGGACTAGCGGGAGCAGATACGCAGTATTTT.

As concerns this clone: Other nucleotide sequences from this sample produce the same CDR3. The chain links TRBV28 to TRBJ1-4; D remains unclear. This CDR3 spans 11 amino acids. Trimming left V 3 bases short and J 8 bases short, with 4 bases between. Germline V gives CDR1 MDHEN, CDR2 SYDVKM. The CDR3 sequence: CASSLTEKLFF. The CDR3 bases are TGTGCCAGCAGTTTGACCGAAAAACTGTTTTTT.

The chain carries TRBV4-1 and TRBJ1-1; D is unresolved. V was shortened by 4 bases and J by 6 bases, with 9 bases between the two germline ends. The germline CDR1 and CDR2 sequences are MGHRA and YSYEKL. This CDR3 contains 12 residues. CDR3 nucleotide sequence: TGCGCCAGCAGCCGACCGGGCCCTGAAGCTTTCTTT. The encoded protein is CASSRPGPEAFF.

This clone has just one count. V gene TRBV6-5 combines with J gene TRBJ2-3; 7 bases are shared with TRBD1. Germline V gene lookup returns CDR1 MNHEY and CDR2 SVGAGI. The CDR3 consists of 12 residues. Unmatched junction bases numbered 2, after V lost 7 bases and J lost 4 bases. The CDR3 DNA reads TGTGCCAGCAAGGGGGCGGCAGATACGCAGTATTTT. Residues: CASKGAADTQYF.

This clone came up once. The chain joins TRBV7-9 to TRBJ1-2; D possibly corresponds to TRBD1 (5 bases). CDR3 size: 13 residues. Trimming removed 0 bases at V and 9 bases at J, with 11 bases between. The germline CDR1 and CDR2 sequences are SEHNR and FQNEAQ (reference sequence). The DNA for the CDR3 is TGTGCCAGCAGCTTAGCGGGCAGGGCAAGCTACACCTTC. It encodes CASSLAGRASYTF.

This clone was recorded only once. Other DNA sequences within the sample encode an identical CDR3. The CDR3 nucleotides are TGCGCCAGCAGCCAAGACGGGGGACTTAACACTGAAGCTTTCTTT. This sequence encodes CASSQDGGLNTEAFF. The chain has TRBV4-3 and TRBJ1-1; a possible D gene is TRBD1 (5 bases). The CDR3 runs to 15 residues. Trimming removed 0 bases from V and 2 bases from J, with 10 bases in between. Per the germline V gene, CDR1 is LGHNA and CDR2 is YSLEER.

The chain uses TRBV7-2 and TRBJ2-2; D is uncertain. Per germline, CDR1 SGHTA and CDR2 FQGNSA. The CDR3 covers 14 residues. The ends were cut back, 1 base at V and 3 bases at J, with 6 bases in the middle. CDR3 sequence: CASSLGAYTGELFF. For the CDR3, the DNA is TGTGCCAGCAGCTTAGGGGCGTACACCGGGGAGCTGTTTTTT.

The rearrangement uses TRBV4-2 and TRBJ2-7, with D unresolved. The V gene's germline CDR1 is LGHNA and CDR2 YNFKEQ. V was pared by 0 bases and J by 3 bases, with 12 bases between. This CDR3 spans 15 amino acids. CDR3: CASSQDLGPYYEQYF. In nucleotides, the CDR3 is TGTGCCAGCAGCCAAGACCTCGGGCCGTACTACGAGCAGTACTTC.

The chain recombines TRBV5-1 with TRBJ2-5; D is unresolved. Per germline, CDR1 SGHRS and CDR2 YFSETQ. The CDR3 runs 14 residues. V was shortened by 3 bases and J by 5 bases, with 14 bases between the two germline ends. This CDR3 reads CASSSHLGSETQYF. CDR3 bases: TGCGCCAGCAGCTCGCATCTGGGGTCCGAGACCCAGTACTTC.

The chain employs TRBV29-1 and TRBJ2-2; D call uncertain. Deletions cut 4 bases from V and 5 bases from J, with 17 bases between. The CDR3 totals 15 residues. Germline V gene sequence: CDR1 SQVTM, CDR2 ANQGSEA. CDR3 amino acids: CSVGVVAGWTGELFF. The CDR3 region has the DNA TGCAGCGTTGGGGTTGTCGCAGGTTGGACCGGGGAGCTGTTTTTT.

On this clone itself: The same CDR3 arises from other DNA sequences in this sample as well. The genes are TRBV11-3 and TRBJ2-3; 11 bases align to TRBD2. CDR1 is SGHNT, CDR2 YENEEA, per germline. CDR3 size: 16 residues. The trim removed 3 bases at V and 0 bases at J, leaving 2 bases unmatched. Here the CDR3 DNA reads TGTGCCAGCAGCTTGGGACTAGCGGCCAGCACAGATACGCAGTATTTT. Its translation: CASSLGLAASTDTQYF.

Worth noting for this clone: This specimen includes other DNA sequences encoding the same CDR3. The chain couples TRBV11-2 to TRBJ2-7, with 8 bases lining up with TRBD1. The CDR3 sequence is 14 residues long. The V gene end was trimmed by 4 bases and the J gene end by 2 bases; junction bases not matched to a gene: 4. Germline V lookup: CDR1 SGHAT, CDR2 FQNNGV. DNA for the CDR3: TGTGCCAGCAGCTCGGGGACAGGACCCTACGAGCAGTACTTC. Translating it yields CASSSGTGPYEQYF.

This sequence joins TRBV5-1 and TRBJ2-3; 7 bases are shared with TRBD2. The germline V gene has CDR1 SGHRS and CDR2 YFSETQ. CDR3 length: 15 residues. V was clipped by 4 bases and J by 4 bases; unmatched bases: 9. CDR3 coding DNA: TGCGCCAGCAGCCGGGGGACTAATGATCCAGATACGCAGTATTTT. It codes for CASSRGTNDPDTQYF. Supplemented by reference TRBV5-1 and TRBJ2-3, the full variable domain reads KAGVTQTPRYLIKTRGQQVTLSCSPISGHRSVSWYQQTPGQGLQFLFEYFSETQRNKGNFPGRFSGRQFSNSRSEMNVSTLELGDSALYLCASSRGTNDPDTQYFGPGTRLTVL.

The chain carries TRBV11-2 and TRBJ1-2, with D perhaps TRBD1 (5 bases). Per germline, CDR1 SGHAT and CDR2 FQNNGV. CDR3 length: 15 residues. Trimming shortened V by 4 bases and J by 7 bases, and 19 bases separated the two germline ends. The DNA of the CDR3 is TGTGCCAGCAGCTCACGGGACGACCAGGGAGGTGGCTACACCTTC. Protein sequence: CASSSRDDQGGGYTF.

The chain uses TRBV4-1 and TRBJ2-7; TRBD2 matches at 10 bases. V lost 2 bases and J lost 4; bases outside the gene matches: 8. CDR3 length equals 16 residues. Looked up from germline, CDR1 is MGHRA and CDR2 is YSYEKL. The CDR3 sequence: CASSQFGTSETYEQYF. The CDR3 bases are TGCGCCAGCAGCCAATTCGGGACTAGCGAAACATACGAGCAGTACTTC.

As regards this clone: The sample holds other DNA sequences that translate to the same CDR3. J is TRBJ1-1 and V is TRBV5-1; possibly TRBD1 for D (5 bases). This CDR3 is 14 amino acids long. V was shortened by 0 bases and J by 1 base, with 7 bases between the two germline ends. CDR1 and CDR2 (germline): SGHRS, YFSETQ. CDR3 loop: CASSLDRQNTEAFF. CDR3 DNA sequence: TGCGCCAGCAGCTTGGACAGGCAGAACACTGAAGCTTTCTTT. The full variable domain, its missing parts supplied by reference TRBV5-1 and TRBJ1-1, is KAGVTQTPRYLIKTRGQQVTLSCSPISGHRSVSWYQQTPGQGLQFLFEYFSETQRNKGNFPGRFSGRQFSNSRSEMNVSTLELGDSALYLCASSLDRQNTEAFFGQGTRLTVV.

This clone was recorded once. The chain is built from TRBV30 and TRBJ1-6, with TRBD1 as a possible D gene (6 bases). Trimming stripped 3 bases from V and 7 bases from J, with 13 bases between. The CDR3 length is 14 residues. The germline V gene has CDR1 GTSNPN and CDR2 SVGIG (reference sequence). CDR3 in DNA: TGTGCCTGGAGAGGCCCAGGGGAAAATTCACCCCTCCACTTT. Protein sequence: CAWRGPGENSPLHF.

The rearrangement joins TRBV7-3 to TRBJ2-1; 10 nucleotides line up with TRBD2. The V gene end was trimmed by 2 bases and the J gene end by 2 bases; junction bases not matched to a gene: 6. This CDR3 is 17 amino acids long. The germline V gene has CDR1 SGHTA and CDR2 FQGTGA. In DNA, the CDR3 is TGTGCCAGCAGCTTATCGGCTAGCGGGAGCCCCTACAATGAGCAGTTCTTC. Amino acid sequence: CASSLSASGSPYNEQFF.

The chain employs TRBV7-8 and TRBJ1-5, with TRBD1 identical over 7 bases. CDR1 is SGHVS and CDR2 is FQNEAQ in the germline V gene. The CDR3 runs to 14 residues. V gave up 5 bases and J gave up 3 bases; unmatched junction bases: 4. This CDR3 is CASSLGQVNQPQHF. In DNA, the CDR3 is TGTGCCAGCAGCCTTGGACAGGTCAATCAGCCCCAGCATTTT. Complete variable domain (other parts from reference TRBV7-8 and TRBJ1-5): GAGVSQSPRYKVAKRGQDVALRCDPISGHVSLFWYQQALGQGPEFLTYFQNEAQLDKSGLPSDRFFAERPEGSVSTLKIQRTQQEDSAVYLCASSLGQVNQPQHFGDGTRLSIL.

The genes are TRBV6-1 and TRBJ2-1; D gene ambiguous. The CDR3 extends over 14 amino acids. CDR1 is MNHNS, CDR2 SASEGT, per germline. Trimming stripped 0 bases from V and 8 bases from J, with 11 bases between. CDR3 in DNA: TGTGCCAGCAGTGAAGCCCAACTACTGGATGAGCAGTTCTTC. Translating it yields CASSEAQLLDEQFF.